Presented here are 16 T cell receptor beta chains from one specimen sequenced in a study of identifying expanded T cells in peripheral blood. Repertoires were generated with immunoSEQ multiplex PCR, while TCRdb's copy carries only in-frame clones and drops some. The data show about 90,000 clones, roughly 88% seen once. The sequenced material came from blood. Receptor source: a person aged 18-69 years in good health.

This chain links TRBV19 with TRBJ2-7, with 10 bases lining up with TRBD1. The CDR3 contains 15 residues. The ends lost 5 bases at V and 0 bases at J; junction bases unmatched: 4. CDR1 is LNHDA and CDR2 is SQIVND in the germline V gene (reference sequence). In DNA form, the CDR3 reads TGTGCCAGTAGTTCGGACAGGGGGAACTCCTACGAGCAGTACTTC. Protein: CASSSDRGNSYEQYF.

The gene calls are TRBV18 and TRBJ1-1; the D gene is possibly TRBD1 (5 bases). The CDR3 covers 13 residues. CDR1 is KGHSH and CDR2 is LQKENI in the germline V gene. V gave up 4 bases and J gave up 2 bases, with 8 bases separating them. The CDR3 spells CASSQGTNTEAFF. The CDR3 bases are TGTGCCAGCTCACAGGGGACTAACACTGAAGCTTTCTTT. The full variable domain, completed using reference TRBV18 and TRBJ1-1, is NAGVMQNPRHLVRRRGQEARLRCSPMKGHSHVYWYRQLPEEGLKFMVYLQKENIIDESGMPKERFSAEFPKEGPSILRIQQVVRGDSAAYFCASSQGTNTEAFFGQGTRLTVV.

The V gene is TRBV4-2, the J gene TRBJ2-1, with 7 bases lining up with TRBD2. CDR1 is LGHNA and CDR2 is YNFKEQ in the germline V gene. After removal of 4 bases from V and 4 bases from J, the junction contained 10 bases not matched to a gene. There are 16 residues in the CDR3. The CDR3 coding sequence is TGTGCCAGCAGCCCTTCCACCGGGCGGGAGTACAATGAGCAGTTCTTC. Protein sequence: CASSPSTGREYNEQFF.

The chain couples TRBV6-4 to TRBJ2-3; 7 positions agree with TRBD1. J gave up 1 base and V 2 bases, and 9 bases lay outside the gene matches. From germline, CDR1 is MRHNA and CDR2 SNTAGT. The CDR3 is made up of 17 amino acids. The CDR3 spells CASSDGTDPLGTDTQYF. The CDR3 bases are TGTGCCAGCAGTGACGGGACAGATCCACTCGGCACAGATACGCAGTATTTT.

The rearrangement joins TRBV2 to TRBJ2-7; 11 nucleotides line up with TRBD2. Germline CDR1 and CDR2: SNHLY and FYNNEI. This CDR3 spans 13 amino acids. The junction had 5 bases not matched to a gene; V was cut back by 3 bases and J by 10 bases. CDR3 DNA sequence: TGTGCCAGCAGTGAGGTAGCGGGAGGGCCTCAGTACTTC. This sequence encodes CASSEVAGGPQYF.

The V and J genes are TRBV29-1 and TRBJ2-7; the match to TRBD1 covers 10 bases. The V segment lost 6 bases and the J segment 4 bases; nucleotides outside the gene matches: 6. This CDR3 is built from 13 residues. Germline V CDR1 and CDR2: SQVTM, ANQGSEA. The DNA for the CDR3 is TGCAGCGTCCGGGACAGGGGCCTTTACGAGCAGTACTTC. This gives the protein CSVRDRGLYEQYF.

The J gene is TRBJ1-5, the V gene TRBV6-6, with 7 bases identical to TRBD1. The V gene end was trimmed by 5 bases and the J gene end by 2 bases; junction bases not matched to a gene: 3. The V gene's germline CDR1 is MNHNY and CDR2 SVGAGI (reference sequence). This CDR3 is built from 14 residues. Here the CDR3 reads CASSNRGGNQPQHF. CDR3 nucleotides: TGTGCCAGCAGTAACAGGGGTGGCAATCAGCCCCAGCATTTT.

This clone was picked up a small number of times. J is TRBJ2-2 and V is TRBV6-5, with 9 bases that match TRBD1. The CDR3 is 14 amino acids. Trimming at V came to 5 bases and at J to 5 bases, leaving 3 bases not matched to a gene. Germline-derived CDR1 and CDR2 are MNHEY and SVGAGI. The CDR3, as DNA: TGTGCCAGCAGTAGGACAGGGGAAACCGGGGAGCTGTTTTTT. Translation gives CASSRTGETGELFF.

As for this clone: A read error may produce the germline difference seen at one junction end. The rearrangement uses TRBV15 and TRBJ2-7; 10 nucleotides match TRBD1. The germline V gene has CDR1 LNHNV and CDR2 YYDKDF (reference sequence). The CDR3 runs to 13 residues. CDR3 loop: CATSRDYGTGVDF. CDR3 sequence (DNA): TGTGCCACCAGCAGAGATTACGGGACAGGGGTCGACTTC.

This rearrangement joins TRBV18 to TRBJ2-3; 9 positions match TRBD2. The CDR3 runs 18 residues. Losses at the gene ends were 6 bases for V and 5 bases for J; bases not matched to a gene: 18. Germline V gene sequence: CDR1 KGHSH, CDR2 LQKENI. CDR3 bases: TGTGCCAGCTCCCACGGTCCAATGTCGCGGGGGGGCAAAGATACGCAGTATTTT. It codes for CASSHGPMSRGGKDTQYF.

The chain carries TRBV5-1 and TRBJ2-1; no clear D gene. Germline CDR1 is SGHRS and CDR2 is YFSETQ. The V end was cut by 1 base, the J end by 2 bases, with 10 bases between. The CDR3 contains 15 residues. CDR3 region: CASSLMGSPYNEQFF. As DNA, the CDR3 is TGCGCCAGCAGCTTGATGGGGTCCCCCTACAATGAGCAGTTCTTC.

V gene TRBV18 combines with J gene TRBJ2-1, with TRBD1 matching 10 bases. The ends lost 6 bases at V and 1 base at J; junction bases unmatched: 0. The germline gives CDR1 KGHSH, CDR2 LQKENI. This CDR3 spans 14 amino acids. CDR3: CASSGQGSYNEQFF. The CDR3 DNA reads as TGTGCCAGCTCGGGACAGGGGTCCTACAATGAGCAGTTCTTC.

This chain uses TRBV7-9 with TRBJ1-3, with no clear D. This CDR3 is 12 amino acids long. Germline lookup yields CDR1 SEHNR and CDR2 FQNEAQ (reference sequence). V shed 0 bases and J shed 6 bases, with 3 bases lying between them. In nucleotides, the CDR3 is TGTGCCAGCAGCTTAGCTCTAAACACCATATATTTT. Amino acid sequence: CASSLALNTIYF. The variable domain in full, with the rest retrieved from reference TRBV7-9 and TRBJ1-3, is DTGVSQNPRHKITKRGQNVTFRCDPISEHNRLYWYRQTLGQGPEFLTYFQNEAQLEKSRLLSDRFSAERPKGSFSTLEIQRTEQGDSAMYLCASSLALNTIYFGEGSWLTVV.

This chain links TRBV7-6 with TRBJ2-6; D remains ambiguous. Trimming left V 1 base short and J 0 bases short, with 10 bases between. Germline lookup yields CDR1 SGHVS and CDR2 FNYEAQ. CDR3 length equals 17 residues. This chain's CDR3 is CASSLGTFLSGANVLTF. The CDR3 DNA is TGTGCCAGCAGCTTAGGGACCTTCCTCTCTGGGGCCAACGTCCTGACTTTC. Looking up the rest from reference TRBV7-6 and TRBJ2-6 gives the full variable domain: GAGVSQSPRYKVTKRGQDVALRCDPISGHVSLYWYRQALGQGPEFLTYFNYEAQQDKSGLPNDRFSAERPEGSISTLTIQRTEQRDSAMYRCASSLGTFLSGANVLTFGAGSRLTVL.

This chain uses TRBV6-1 with TRBJ2-1, with a tentative D call TRBD1 (5 bases). The germline V gene encodes CDR1 MNHNS and CDR2 SASEGT. The CDR3 is 17 residues long. The V end lost 1 base, the J end lost 4 bases, and 17 bases lay between the germline ends. This CDR3 is CASSEEGATVYYNEQFF. For the CDR3, the DNA is TGTGCCAGCAGTGAAGAAGGGGCTACCGTGTATTACAATGAGCAGTTCTTC.

This chain joins TRBV6-1 and TRBJ2-1; maybe TRBD2 (7 bases). Germline loops: CDR1 MNHNS, CDR2 SASEGT. This CDR3 spans 16 amino acids. Trimming took off 4 bases at V and 2 bases at J, with 15 bases between the two ends. The CDR3 nucleotides are TGTGCCAGCAGTGTTTCGCGGGGGCTAACCTACAATGAGCAGTTCTTC. Translated, it gives CASSVSRGLTYNEQFF.